The subject of this entry is one TCR beta chain. These data originate in a study of blood T cell repertoires in COVID-19. Cohort 3 donors counted as recovered after two negative PCRs, clearance, or resolved symptoms. Here immunoSEQ multiplex PCR was the method, and the copy in TCRdb shows in-frame clones only, minus some. The sample lists 400,000 to 450,000 clones, 90% occurring once. V lost 4 bases, J lost 3 bases, and 14 bases lay in between. Germline V gives CDR1 SGHNT, CDR2 YYREEE (reference sequence). The CDR3 covers 15 residues. Specimen: PBMCs or T cells enriched from blood (not recorded which). The chain links TRBV5-4 to TRBJ1-3; TRBD1 is a possible D gene (5 bases). This TCR was sampled from a young man who had recovered from COVID-19. CDR3 loop: CASSPGGESGNTIYF. The DNA of the CDR3 is TGTGCCAGCAGCCCCGGAGGGGAGAGTGGAAACACCATATATTTT.